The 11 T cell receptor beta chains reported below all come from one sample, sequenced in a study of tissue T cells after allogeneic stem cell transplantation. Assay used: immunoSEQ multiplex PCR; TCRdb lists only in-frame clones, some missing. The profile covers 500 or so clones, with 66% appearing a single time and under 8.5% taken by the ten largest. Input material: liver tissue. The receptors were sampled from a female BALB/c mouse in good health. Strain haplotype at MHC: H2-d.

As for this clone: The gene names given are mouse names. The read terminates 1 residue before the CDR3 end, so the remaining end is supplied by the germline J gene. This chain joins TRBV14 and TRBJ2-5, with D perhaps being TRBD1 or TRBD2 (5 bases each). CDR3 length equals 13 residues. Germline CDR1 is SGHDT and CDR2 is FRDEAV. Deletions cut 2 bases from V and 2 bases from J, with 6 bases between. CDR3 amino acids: CASSLGVQDTQYF. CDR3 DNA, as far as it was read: TGTGCCAGCAGTTTGGGGGTCCAAGACACCCAGTAC.

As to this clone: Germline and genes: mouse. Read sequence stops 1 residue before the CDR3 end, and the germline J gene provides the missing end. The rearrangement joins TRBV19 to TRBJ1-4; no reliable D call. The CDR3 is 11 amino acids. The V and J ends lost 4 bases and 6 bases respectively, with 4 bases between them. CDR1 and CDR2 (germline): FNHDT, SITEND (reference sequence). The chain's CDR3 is CASSGDERLFF. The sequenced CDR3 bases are TGTGCCAGCAGTGGGGACGAAAGATTATTT.

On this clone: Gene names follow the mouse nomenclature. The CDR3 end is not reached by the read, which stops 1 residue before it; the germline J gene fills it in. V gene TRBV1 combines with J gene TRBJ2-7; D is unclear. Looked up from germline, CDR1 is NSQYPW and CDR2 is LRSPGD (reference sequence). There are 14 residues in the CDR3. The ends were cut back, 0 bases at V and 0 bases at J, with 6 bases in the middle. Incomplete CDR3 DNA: TGCACCTGCAGTGCAGACAAGAGCTCCTATGAACAGTAC. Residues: CTCSADKSSYEQY. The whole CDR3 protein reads CTCSADKSSYEQYF.

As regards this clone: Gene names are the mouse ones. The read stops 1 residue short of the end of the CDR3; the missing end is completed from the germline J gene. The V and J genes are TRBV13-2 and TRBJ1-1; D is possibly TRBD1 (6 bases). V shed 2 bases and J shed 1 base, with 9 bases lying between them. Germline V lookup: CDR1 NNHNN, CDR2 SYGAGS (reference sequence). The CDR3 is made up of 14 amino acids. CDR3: CASGDRDKNTEVFF. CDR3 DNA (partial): TGTGCCAGCGGTGACCGGGACAAAAACACAGAAGTCTTC.

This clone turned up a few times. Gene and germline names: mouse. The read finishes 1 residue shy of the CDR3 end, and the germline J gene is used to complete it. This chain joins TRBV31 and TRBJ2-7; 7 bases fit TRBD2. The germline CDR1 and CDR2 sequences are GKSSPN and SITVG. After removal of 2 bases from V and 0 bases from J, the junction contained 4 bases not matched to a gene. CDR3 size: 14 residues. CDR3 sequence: CAWSSTGSSYEQYF. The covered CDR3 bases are TGTGCCTGGAGTTCGACTGGGAGCTCCTATGAACAGTAC.

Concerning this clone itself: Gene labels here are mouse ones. The CDR3 here is CASSLDTQYF. The sequenced part of the CDR3 DNA is TGTGCCAGCAGCTTAGACACCCAGTAC. The chain carries TRBV4 and TRBJ2-5; no clear D gene. Read data end 1 residue before the CDR3 end; the end is taken from the germline J gene. CDR1 and CDR2 from the germline V gene are LGHDT and YNNKQL (reference sequence). This CDR3 has 10 residues. V was trimmed by 4 bases and J by 5 bases, leaving 1 base between them.

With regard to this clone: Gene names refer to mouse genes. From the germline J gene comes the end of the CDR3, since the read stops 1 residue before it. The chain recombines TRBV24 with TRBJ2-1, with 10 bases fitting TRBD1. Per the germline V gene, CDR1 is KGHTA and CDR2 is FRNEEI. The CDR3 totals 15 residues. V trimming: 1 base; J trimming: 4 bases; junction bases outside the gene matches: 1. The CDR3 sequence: CASSLWDRGYAEQFF. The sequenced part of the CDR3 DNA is TGTGCCAGCAGTCTGTGGGACAGGGGTTATGCTGAGCAGTTC.

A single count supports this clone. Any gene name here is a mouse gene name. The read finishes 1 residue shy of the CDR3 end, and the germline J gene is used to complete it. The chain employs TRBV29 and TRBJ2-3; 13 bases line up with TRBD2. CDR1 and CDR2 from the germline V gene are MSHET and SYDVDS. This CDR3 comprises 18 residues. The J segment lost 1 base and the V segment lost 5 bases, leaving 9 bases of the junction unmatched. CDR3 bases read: TGTGCTAGCAGTCCCTCGGACTGGGGGGGCGCGGGTGCAGAAACGCTGTAT. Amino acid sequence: CASSPSDWGGAGAETLY. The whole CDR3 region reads CASSPSDWGGAGAETLYF.

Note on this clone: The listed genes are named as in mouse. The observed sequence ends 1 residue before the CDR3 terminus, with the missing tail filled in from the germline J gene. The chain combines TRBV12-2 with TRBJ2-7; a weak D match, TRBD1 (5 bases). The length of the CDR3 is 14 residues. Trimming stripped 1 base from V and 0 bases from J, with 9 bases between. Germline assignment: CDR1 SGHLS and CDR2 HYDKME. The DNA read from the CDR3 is TGTGCCAGCTCTCTTCCGGACATCTCCTATGAACAGTAC. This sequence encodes CASSLPDISYEQY. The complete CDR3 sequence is CASSLPDISYEQYF. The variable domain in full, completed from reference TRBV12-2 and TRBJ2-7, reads NSGVVQSPRYIIKGKGERSILKCIPISGHLSVAWYQQTQGQELKFFIQHYDKMERDKGNLPSRFSVQQFDDYHSEMNMSALELEDSAVYFCASSLPDISYEQYFGPGTRLTVL.

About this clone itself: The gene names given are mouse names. CDR3 sequence: CAWREDLSQNTLYF. The sequenced part of the CDR3 DNA is TGTGCCTGGAGAGAGGACTTAAGTCAAAACACCTTGTAC. V and J are TRBV31 and TRBJ2-4; a possible D gene is TRBD2 (5 bases). The read terminates 1 residue before the CDR3 end, so the remaining end is supplied by the germline J gene. Germline V gene lookup returns CDR1 GKSSPN and CDR2 SITVG. V shed 3 bases and J shed 0 bases, with 10 bases lying between them. This CDR3 has 14 residues.

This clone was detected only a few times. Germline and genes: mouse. The CDR3 bases that were read are TGTGCCAGCGGACAGATTTCCAACGAAAGATTATTT. This codes for CASGQISNERLF. Given in full, the CDR3 is CASGQISNERLFF. The gene calls are TRBV13-2 and TRBJ1-4; D unresolved. The sequence runs out 1 residue before the end of the CDR3; the remainder is reconstructed from the germline J gene. The germline V gene has CDR1 NNHNN and CDR2 SYGAGS (reference sequence). The CDR3 contains 13 residues. Trimming took 5 bases from V and 0 from J, leaving 5 bases between them.